This T cell receptor (beta chain) appears in the sequencing data of a study of cytomegalovirus exposure and HLA in healthy donors. Overall study results and limits: Prior analysis indicated that the majority of TCR beta V segments exhibited productivity approximately 90% or approximately 30% of the time. Researchers reported in a later analysis that common viral pathogens appeared linked to several top clusters. When analyzed later, the rates of TCR association showed variation by HLA locus, with DRB1 the most and HLA-C the fewest.

Germline CDR1 reads MGHRA; CDR2 reads YSYEKL. This CDR3 contains 16 residues. J lost 4 bases, V lost 0 bases, and 6 bases had no gene match. This clone came up a few times. The antigen is undetermined. Researchers ran the PCR with 60 Vbeta and 13 Jbeta primers. Profiling relied on immunoSEQ multiplex PCR, and the TCRdb table lists in-frame clones only, not all of them. The top ten hold over 2% of the sample, which has roughly 170,000 clones, 80% to 85% seen once. The genes are TRBV4-1 and TRBJ2-1, with 7 positions matching TRBD2. The clonotype originates from a woman in her twenties or thirties in good health and CMV-seronegative. Material: PBMCs. CDR3 protein: CASSQDRASGYNEQFF. CDR3 in DNA: TGCGCCAGCAGCCAAGATCGAGCTAGCGGTTACAATGAGCAGTTCTTC.